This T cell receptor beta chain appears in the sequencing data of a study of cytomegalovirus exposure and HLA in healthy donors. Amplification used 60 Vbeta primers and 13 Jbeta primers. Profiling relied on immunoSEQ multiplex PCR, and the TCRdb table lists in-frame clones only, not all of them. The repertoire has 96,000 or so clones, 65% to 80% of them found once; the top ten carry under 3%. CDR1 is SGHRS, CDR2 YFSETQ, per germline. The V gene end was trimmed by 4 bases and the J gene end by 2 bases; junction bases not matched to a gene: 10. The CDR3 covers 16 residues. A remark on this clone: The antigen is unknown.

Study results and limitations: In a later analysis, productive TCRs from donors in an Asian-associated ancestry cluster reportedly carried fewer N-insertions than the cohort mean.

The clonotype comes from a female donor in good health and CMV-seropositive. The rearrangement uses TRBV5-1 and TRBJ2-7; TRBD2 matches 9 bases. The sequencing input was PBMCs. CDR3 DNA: TGCGCCAGCAGCGCGACGACTAGCGGCTCCACCTACGAGCAGTACTTC. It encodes CASSATTSGSTYEQYF.